This TCR beta chain was recovered during a study of shared clonotypes between healthy human individuals. In the study overall: Three plates each covered CD4 naive and memory; CD8 naive two, CD8 memory one. Overall study findings and caveats: On the whole, naive subsets had larger estimated richness than memory subsets had. Generation of non-shared clonotypes was less probable than generation of clonotypes shared by all four donors.

Method: immunoSEQ multiplex PCR; TCRdb's copy keeps in-frame clones and lacks some. The sample carries around 1.9 million clones, about 93% recorded once. Comments on this clone: Its matching antigen is unknown.

Naive-designated CD8 cells lacked CD45RO, were positively enriched for CCR7, and omitted terminally differentiated effector memory CD45RA+ cells. Donation came from healthy HIV-negative adults that had no recent acute infections or vaccinations. The V end was cut by 0 bases, the J end by 2 bases, with 7 bases between. Germline CDR1 and CDR2: SGHTS and YDEGEE. This CDR3 has 14 residues. The J gene is TRBJ2-3, the V gene TRBV5-8; unclear D gene. Sequencing input: naive CD8+ T cells from PBMCs. The TCR originated in a man between 18 and 35 years old in good health. Some clones in this sample may be carry-over from other donors' samples. The CDR3 here is CASSLGQTTDTQYF. In DNA form, the CDR3 reads TGTGCCAGCAGCTTGGGGCAGACCACAGATACGCAGTATTTT.